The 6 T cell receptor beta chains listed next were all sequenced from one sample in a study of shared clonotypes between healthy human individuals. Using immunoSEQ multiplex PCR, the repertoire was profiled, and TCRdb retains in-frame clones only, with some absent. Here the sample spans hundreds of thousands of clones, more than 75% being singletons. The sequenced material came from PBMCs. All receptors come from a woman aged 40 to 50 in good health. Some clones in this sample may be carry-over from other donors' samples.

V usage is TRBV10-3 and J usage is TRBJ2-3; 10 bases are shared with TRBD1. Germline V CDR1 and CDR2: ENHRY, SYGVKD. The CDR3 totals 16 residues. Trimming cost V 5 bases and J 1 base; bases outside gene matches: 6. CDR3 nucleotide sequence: TGTGCCATCAGTCGAACCGGGACAGGGGGCACAGATACGCAGTATTTT. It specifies CAISRTGTGGTDTQYF.

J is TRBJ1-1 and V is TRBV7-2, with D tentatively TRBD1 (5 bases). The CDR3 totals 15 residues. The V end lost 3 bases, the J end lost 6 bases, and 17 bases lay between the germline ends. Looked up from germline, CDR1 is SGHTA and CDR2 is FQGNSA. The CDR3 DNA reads TGTGCCAGCAGCTTGGGGGGATCCGCGGTCTCTGAAGCTTTCTTT. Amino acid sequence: CASSLGGSAVSEAFF.

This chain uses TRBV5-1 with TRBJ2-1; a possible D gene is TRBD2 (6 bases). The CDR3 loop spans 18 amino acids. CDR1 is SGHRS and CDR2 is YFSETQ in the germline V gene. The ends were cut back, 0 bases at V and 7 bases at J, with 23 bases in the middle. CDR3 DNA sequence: TGCGCCAGCAGCTTGGAGCGGCTAACCGGGAGTATTTTGAATGAGCAGTTCTTC. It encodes CASSLERLTGSILNEQFF. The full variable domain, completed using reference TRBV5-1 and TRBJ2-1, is KAGVTQTPRYLIKTRGQQVTLSCSPISGHRSVSWYQQTPGQGLQFLFEYFSETQRNKGNFPGRFSGRQFSNSRSEMNVSTLELGDSALYLCASSLERLTGSILNEQFFGPGTRLTVL.

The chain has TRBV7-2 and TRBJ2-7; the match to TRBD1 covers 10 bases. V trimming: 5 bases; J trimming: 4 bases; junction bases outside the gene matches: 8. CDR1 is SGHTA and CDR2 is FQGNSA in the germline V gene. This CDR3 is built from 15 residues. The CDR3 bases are TGTGCCAGCAGCCCGACAGGGGGCTATAAATACGAGCAGTACTTC. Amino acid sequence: CASSPTGGYKYEQYF.

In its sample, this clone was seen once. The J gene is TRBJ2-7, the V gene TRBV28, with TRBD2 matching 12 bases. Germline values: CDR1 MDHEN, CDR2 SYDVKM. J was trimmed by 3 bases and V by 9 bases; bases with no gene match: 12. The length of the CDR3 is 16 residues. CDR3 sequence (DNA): TGTGCCAGTGCCGGACTAGCGGGACCGACTTTCTACGAGCAGTACTTC. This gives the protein CASAGLAGPTFYEQYF.

The CDR3 sequence is CASSLDRVYEQYF. CDR3 sequence (DNA): TGTGCCAGCAGCTTAGACAGGGTCTACGAGCAGTACTTC. This chain uses TRBV11-2 with TRBJ2-7; weak D call: TRBD1 (5 bases). Germline CDR1 and CDR2: SGHAT and FQNNGV. Trimming shortened V by 0 bases and J by 3 bases, and 6 bases separated the two germline ends. The CDR3 has 13 amino acids.